This TCR beta chain was sequenced in a study of human T cells and chemical hapten exposure. This sample's time point: patch test 3, about 24 weeks after DPC sensitization. Described treatment: therapeutic diphenylcyclopropenone sensitization with weekly scalp DPC. This clonotype was picked up a small number of times. TCRdb redid the calling of the RACE reads with MiXCR, one entry per CDR3 protein. The table has over 75,000 distinct CDR3 sequences, about 11% seen once. The ends were cut back, 2 bases at V and 2 bases at J, with 6 bases in the middle. Germline CDR1 reads MDHEN; CDR2 reads SYDVKM. The CDR3 covers 14 residues.

The material sequenced was whole blood, taken in connection with sensitization to the hapten diphenylcyclopropenone (DPC). The gene calls are TRBV28 and TRBJ1-4; D is ambiguous. The TCR comes from a woman between 25 and 40 years old with alopecia areata. Some clones in this sample may be carry-over from other donors' samples. Here the CDR3 reads CASSLGQTNEKLFF. The CDR3 region has the DNA TGTGCCAGCAGTTTAGGGCAGACTAATGAAAAACTGTTTTTT.